This T cell receptor beta chain is drawn from a study of CD8+ T cells in alopecia areata (dated 2018 in TCRdb). Background on the whole study: The treated patients, all with moderate-to-severe alopecia areata, were enrolled in an open-label pilot trial of oral tofacitinib given at 5 to 10 mg twice daily. Tofacitinib was given for 6 to 18 months, followed by 6 months of follow-up off drug to assess delayed response and recurrence. In treated patients, disease severity was measured using the SALT score, which gives the percentage of scalp surface area affected. TCRbeta CDR3 regions were amplified by immunoSEQ multiplex PCR with 35 Vbeta forward and 13 Jbeta reverse primers. The RNA source kit depended on sample type: the PAXgene miRNA kit for fixed scalp, the miRNeasy kit for PBMCs, and the RNeasy kit for mouse skin. High-throughput TCRbeta sequencing was used to examine T cell clonal expansion in alopecia areata in both the C3H/HeJ mouse model and human patients. Scalp clonality was compared among normal scalp (n=4), patchy alopecia areata scalp (n=8), and alopecia totalis/universalis scalp (n=8). On the human side, TCRbeta sequencing was run on scalp tissue and on sorted CD4+ and CD8+ peripheral blood T cells from healthy controls and from alopecia areata patients with either patchy or totalis/universalis disease. Biopsies were taken from tofacitinib-treated patients at baseline and again at 4 and 24 weeks into treatment, and several of those patients also had a later scalp biopsy. The study at large found these results: Compared with normal scalp, lesional scalp had higher clonality and more expanded CD8+ clones, particularly in alopecia totalis/universalis, a pattern that suggests antigenic drive. Tofacitinib significantly lowered scalp clonality and the number of expanded CD8+ clones among the top 100 scalp clones. Shared TCR sequences between patients were less evident than in mice, which may be partly attributable to HLA diversity in the patient population. Unlike mouse skin, where gammadelta T cells dominate, normal human skin contains resident alphabeta T cells that get sequenced too, which complicates analysis of the scalp TCR repertoire. Many expanded lesional clones were found to persist in scalp and blood during tofacitinib treatment, and relapse after treatment cessation may be partly explained by this persistence. Because the treated cohort was small and included a single nonresponder, larger studies are needed to assess links between baseline CD8+ expansion and response.

The germline V gene sets CDR1 to MNHEY and CDR2 to SVGAGI. Including the terminal cysteine and phenylalanine, the CDR3 comprises 15 residues. CDR3 DNA only is kept here, 45 bases in frame from base 1. Per the publication, the treatment or condition label means: oral pan-JAK inhibitor, 5-10 mg twice daily. Peripheral blood and lesional scalp punch biopsies were obtained from patients with alopecia areata. PBMCs were isolated by density centrifugation and stained for CD3, CD4 and CD8, after which CD4+ and CD8+ T cells were sorted on a FACSAria. Library creation used the immunoSEQ multiplex PCR assay. RNA was extracted from all samples and reverse transcribed into cDNA, which served as template for TCR sequencing. First-strand cDNA was synthesized using SuperScript III with a 2:1 mix of oligo-dT and random hexamers. A synthetic immune receptor repertoire was used to measure amplification bias, and any remaining bias was corrected computationally. Concerning the study's data processing: Raw reads were preprocessed to remove errors, and CDR3 was defined by IMGT conventions from the conserved cysteine to phenylalanine. Clonality was computed by normalizing Shannon entropy by log2 of the number of productive unique TCRs and subtracting the result from 1. Whether scalp clones were CD4 or CD8 was inferred by matching scalp TCRbeta sequences against CD4 and CD8 repertoires sorted from blood. TCRdb carries this immuneACCESS record with in-frame sequences only. Its versions omit some clonotypes, under half of them owing to an unresolved V gene in the studies checked, with the rest unexplained. D and trimming were read from the DNA, whereas the V and J calls and clone size are those reported in that table. For this sample there are about 210,000 clones; around two fifths appear just once. The ten largest clones add up to around 2.5% of the sample.

As to this clone: Its antigen target is currently unknown. Compared with germline, one end of the junction differs, possibly owing to a read error.

The rearranged segments are TRBV6-5 and TRBJ2-1; 9 nucleotides in the junction match TRBD2. This TCR was sampled from a human donor with alopecia areata. The sequenced sample was CD4+ T cells sorted from blood, obtained at approximately week 36, from a patient treated with tofacitinib. The CDR3 region: CASSLASGVINEQLF. The DNA sequence is TGTGCCAGCAGTTTGGCTAGCGGGGTTATTAATGAGCAGCTCTTC.